The 27 T cell receptor beta chains listed next were all sequenced from one sample in a study. TCRdb reanalysed the RT-PCR reads using MiXCR and keeps one entry per CDR3 protein. The sample comprises 550,000 to 750,000 distinct CDR3 sequences, 12% to 15% of which are singletons, and about 3.6% rests with the top ten. Sequenced sample: memory CD4+ T cells from blood. Receptors originate from a female donor in good health, serving as a healthy control.

Only a few counts were recorded for this clonotype. The gene calls are TRBV5-1 and TRBJ2-1; D not resolved. The ends were cut back, 4 bases at V and 9 bases at J, with 11 bases in the middle. The germline V gene has CDR1 SGHRS and CDR2 YFSETQ. The CDR3 totals 12 residues. The CDR3 nucleotides are TGCGCCAGCAGCACCACCGACGGTGAGCAGTTCTTC. Translated, it gives CASSTTDGEQFF.

This clonotype is a singleton in its sample. The chain recombines TRBV7-8 with TRBJ2-5; TRBD1 is a possible D gene (5 bases). This CDR3 contains 14 residues. From germline, CDR1 is SGHVS and CDR2 FQNEAQ. V dropped 5 bases and J dropped 1 base, with 11 bases sitting between them. This CDR3 is CASSARQRQETQYF. The DNA for the CDR3 is TGTGCCAGCAGCGCGCGACAGCGCCAAGAGACCCAGTACTTC. The variable domain in full, completed from reference TRBV7-8 and TRBJ2-5, reads GAGVSQSPRYKVAKRGQDVALRCDPISGHVSLFWYQQALGQGPEFLTYFQNEAQLDKSGLPSDRFFAERPEGSVSTLKIQRTQQEDSAVYLCASSARQRQETQYFGPGTRLLVL.

In this sample, this clonotype turned up many times. V gene TRBV6-5 combines with J gene TRBJ1-5; TRBD1 aligns across 7 bases. This CDR3 region has 13 residues. CDR1 is MNHEY and CDR2 is SVGAGI in the germline V gene. The V gene end was trimmed by 4 bases and the J gene end by 7 bases; junction bases not matched to a gene: 4. The CDR3 region is CASSSDRLQPQHF. The CDR3 coding sequence is TGTGCCAGCAGTTCGGACAGGCTGCAGCCCCAGCATTTT.

In regard to this clonotype: A much larger clone lies a single base off, so this may be a read error. The chain couples TRBV5-1 to TRBJ2-5, with D perhaps given as TRBD1 or TRBD2 (5 bases each). CDR1 is SGHRS and CDR2 is YFSETQ in the germline V gene. The CDR3 loop spans 11 amino acids. V lost 3 bases, J lost 5 bases, and 5 bases lay in between. CDR3 bases: TGCGCCAGCAGCTGGGACGAGACCCAGTACTTC. Its translation: CASSWDETQYF. The variable domain in full, with the rest retrieved from reference TRBV5-1 and TRBJ2-5, is KAGVTQTPRYLIKTRGQQVTLSCSPISGHRSVSWYQQTPGQGLQFLFEYFSETQRNKGNFPGRFSGRQFSNSRSEMNVSTLELGDSALYLCASSWDETQYFGPGTRLLVL.

The chain employs TRBV19 and TRBJ2-2; TRBD1 matches at 9 bases. The CDR3 consists of 17 residues. V shed 6 bases and J 4 bases; nucleotides not matched to a gene: 12. Germline CDR1 and CDR2: LNHDA and SQIVND (reference sequence). CDR3 sequence: CASRVDHRGQGTGELFF. Here the CDR3 DNA reads TGTGCCAGTAGGGTTGATCACAGGGGGCAAGGCACCGGGGAGCTGTTTTTT. Filled out from reference TRBV19 and TRBJ2-2, the complete variable domain reads DGGITQSPKYLFRKEGQNVTLSCEQNLNHDAMYWYRQDPGQGLRLIYYSQIVNDFQKGDIAEGYSVSREKKESFPLTVTSAQKNPTAFYLCASRVDHRGQGTGELFFGEGSRLTVL.

V gene TRBV2 combines with J gene TRBJ2-3; D possibly corresponds to TRBD2 (5 bases). The CDR3 length is 15 residues. V lost 1 base and J lost 4, with 12 bases in between. The V gene's germline CDR1 is SNHLY and CDR2 FYNNEI. Here the CDR3 reads CASSEGEGYPDTQYF. The DNA of the CDR3 is TGTGCCAGCAGTGAAGGTGAGGGCTACCCAGATACGCAGTATTTT.

CDR3 nucleotides: TGTGCCAGCAGTTTAAGTGACGGCTACACTGAAGCTTTCTTT. This translates into CASSLSDGYTEAFF. The chain carries TRBV12-3 or TRBV12-4 and TRBJ1-1, with unresolved D. The CDR3 loop spans 14 amino acids. V was shortened by 2 bases and J by 3 bases, with 10 bases between the two germline ends.

This chain links TRBV4-2 with TRBJ2-1; 10 bases match TRBD2. Unmatched junction bases numbered 6, after V lost 1 base and J lost 9 bases. The CDR3 is 15 amino acids. From germline, CDR1 is LGHNA and CDR2 YNFKEQ. As DNA, the CDR3 is TGTGCCAGCAGCCAAGGCACTAGCGGGACTCGTGAGCAGTTCTTC. Protein product: CASSQGTSGTREQFF.

This clonotype was seen at least ten times. The rearrangement links TRBV29-1 to TRBJ2-1, with TRBD1 identical over 7 bases. The germline V gene encodes CDR1 SQVTM and CDR2 ANQGSEA. This CDR3 comprises 14 residues. Here the CDR3 reads CRAEWDSWDNEQFF. Written as DNA, the CDR3 is TGCAGGGCCGAGTGGGACAGCTGGGACAATGAGCAGTTCTTC.

This clonotype was found a few times. The rearrangement joins TRBV28 to TRBJ2-1; 7 nucleotides match TRBD2. Germline V gene sequence: CDR1 MDHEN, CDR2 SYDVKM. The trim removed 6 bases at V and 8 bases at J, leaving 13 bases unmatched. CDR3 length: 15 amino acids. CDR3: CASSTGTTQPYEQFF. CDR3 bases: TGTGCCAGCAGCACCGGGACTACCCAACCCTATGAGCAGTTCTTC.

The J gene is TRBJ1-1, the V gene TRBV20-1; TRBD1 aligns across 7 bases. Germline V gene sequence: CDR1 DFQATT, CDR2 SNEGSKA (reference sequence). The CDR3 covers 14 residues. J was trimmed by 0 bases and V by 8 bases; bases with no gene match: 9. CDR3 sequence reads: CSRIRGGMNTEAFF. CDR3 bases: TGCAGTCGAATCAGGGGGGGTATGAACACTGAAGCTTTCTTT.

This clonotype occurred many times. The CDR3 spells CASSQESGNYGYTF. The CDR3 DNA reads TGCGCCAGCAGCCAGGAAAGCGGTAACTATGGCTACACCTTC. The J gene is TRBJ1-2, the V gene TRBV4-3; D ambiguous. The V end lost 3 bases, the J end lost 1 base, and 9 bases lay between the germline ends. The CDR3 has 14 amino acids. Germline CDR1 reads LGHNA; CDR2 reads YSLEER.

The sample holds a few counts of this clonotype. This sequence joins TRBV24-1 and TRBJ2-1; D may correspond to TRBD1 or TRBD2 (6 bases each). V lost 4 bases, J lost 5 bases, and 17 bases lay in between. Germline V gives CDR1 KGHDR, CDR2 SFDVKD. The CDR3 length is 16 residues. The CDR3 region is CATSDPGAGGHNEQFF. DNA of the CDR3: TGTGCCACCAGTGACCCCGGGGCTGGGGGGCACAATGAGCAGTTCTTC.

The chain couples TRBV12-5 to TRBJ2-3; the match to TRBD1 covers 10 bases. The V gene's germline CDR1 is LGHNT and CDR2 FRNRAP. The CDR3 extends over 14 amino acids. Trimming removed 6 bases from V and 3 bases from J; junction bases left unmatched: 3. The CDR3, as DNA: TGTGCTAGTGGACCGGGACAGGGGACAGATACGCAGTATTTT. Amino acid sequence: CASGPGQGTDTQYF.

The rearrangement uses TRBV20-1 and TRBJ1-4, with D unresolved. This CDR3 has 11 residues. The V end lost 6 bases, the J end lost 8 bases, and 10 bases lay between the germline ends. Looked up from germline, CDR1 is DFQATT and CDR2 is SNEGSKA (reference sequence). The CDR3 nucleotides read TGCAGTGCAAGGGTCCGGGAAAAACTGTTTTTT. Encoded protein: CSARVREKLFF.

This clonotype was seen at least ten times. This chain links TRBV12-3 or TRBV12-4 with TRBJ1-5, with D unclear. The CDR3 is 12 residues long. V was pared by 4 bases and J by 9 bases, with 10 bases between. The CDR3 DNA follows: TGTGCCAGCAGTTCCAGTTTGGGGCCCCAGCATTTT. Translated: CASSSSLGPQHF.

This clonotype was detected only a few times. This chain joins TRBV29-1 and TRBJ1-2; 7 nucleotides agree with TRBD1. The trim removed 1 base at V and 4 bases at J, leaving 3 bases unmatched. The CDR3 runs 13 residues. In germline, CDR1 is SQVTM, CDR2 ANQGSEA. The CDR3 reads CSVEGDSLYGYTF. For the CDR3, the DNA is TGCAGCGTTGAAGGGGACAGCCTCTATGGCTACACCTTC.

At least ten counts were recorded for this clonotype. The gene calls are TRBV5-1 and TRBJ2-1; D may match TRBD1 or TRBD2 (5 bases each). The germline V gene has CDR1 SGHRS and CDR2 YFSETQ. V was shortened by 4 bases and J by 9 bases, with 17 bases between the two germline ends. The CDR3 runs 14 residues. The CDR3 here is CASSEESLGTEQFF. The CDR3 DNA sequence: TGCGCCAGCAGCGAAGAGTCCCTCGGGACTGAGCAGTTCTTC.

This clonotype occurred many times. The rearrangement links TRBV12-3 or TRBV12-4 to TRBJ1-5, with no clear D. The CDR3 covers 13 residues. V shed 2 bases and J shed 1 base, with 3 bases lying between them. CDR3 DNA: TGTGCCAGCAGTTTACAAAGCAATCAGCCCCAGCATTTT. This translates into CASSLQSNQPQHF.

Many counts were recorded for this clonotype. The V call is TRBV29-1, the J call TRBJ2-3; unclear D gene. The ends were cut back, 3 bases at V and 3 bases at J, with 10 bases in the middle. Germline-derived CDR1 and CDR2 are SQVTM and ANQGSEA. The CDR3 covers 13 residues. The CDR3 loop reads CSVDNPGTDTQYF. In nucleotides, the CDR3 is TGCAGCGTTGATAATCCTGGGACAGATACGCAGTATTTT.

This clonotype was observed a few times. The chain uses TRBV19 and TRBJ1-2, with 10 bases aligning to TRBD1. From germline, CDR1 is LNHDA and CDR2 SQIVND (reference sequence). V lost 5 bases to trimming and J lost 5 bases; unmatched junction nucleotides: 8. The CDR3 consists of 15 residues. This CDR3 is CASSPDRGQGYGYTF. CDR3 nucleotides: TGTGCCAGTAGTCCCGACAGGGGGCAAGGGTATGGCTACACCTTC.

This clonotype has a count of ten or more. The chain joins TRBV20-1 to TRBJ2-1; D is tentatively TRBD1 or TRBD2 (5 bases each). Trimming shortened V by 4 bases and J by 0 bases, and 19 bases separated the two germline ends. CDR1 is DFQATT and CDR2 is SNEGSKA in the germline V gene (reference sequence). This CDR3 region has 17 residues. The CDR3 loop reads CSAIVLGERSSYNEQFF. CDR3 DNA sequence: TGCAGTGCTATCGTCCTAGGGGAGCGGAGCTCCTACAATGAGCAGTTCTTC.

A few counts support this clonotype. The final CDR3 position lacks the conserved phenylalanine or tryptophan, pointing to a likely read error. Because the CDR3's place on the DNA is in doubt, the DNA is left out and the CDR3 is given as listed by TCRdb. This chain joins TRBV6-4 and TRBJ2-7. The CDR3 is 10 amino acids long, termini counted. The germline V gene encodes CDR1 MRHNA and CDR2 SNTAGT. The CDR3 loop is CASSDSTAQI.

In its sample, this clonotype was seen many times. The junction and the germline gene differ at one end; a read error may be behind it. The chain has TRBV5-1 and TRBJ1-2; 11 bases are a match to TRBD1. The V gene's germline CDR1 is SGHRS and CDR2 YFSETQ. The CDR3 is 14 residues long. DNA of the CDR3: TGTGCCAGCAGCTTAGGACAGGGGGCGTATGGCTACACCTTC. It is translated as CASSLGQGAYGYTF.

This clonotype was counted ten times or more. This chain connects TRBV27 to TRBJ2-7, with no clear D. The CDR3 is 11 amino acids. Germline V CDR1 and CDR2: MNHEY, SMNVEV (reference sequence). V was cut by 5 bases and J by 3 bases, with 5 bases left in between. This chain's CDR3 is CASSNYYEQYF. DNA of the CDR3: TGTGCCAGCAGTAACTACTACGAGCAGTACTTC.

The gene calls are TRBV4-2 and TRBJ1-1; D gene uncertain. This CDR3 comprises 12 residues. Germline assignment: CDR1 LGHNA and CDR2 YNFKEQ. Between the trimmed V and J ends, which lost 0 bases and 6 bases, there was a span of 5 bases. This CDR3 is CASSQDSPEAFF. Written as DNA, the CDR3 is TGTGCCAGCAGCCAAGATTCCCCTGAAGCTTTCTTT.

This clonotype has ten or more counts. V gene TRBV29-1 combines with J gene TRBJ2-7; TRBD2 matches at 11 bases. Trimming took 4 bases from V and 2 from J; bases not matched to a gene: 1. The CDR3 runs 13 residues. From germline, CDR1 is SQVTM and CDR2 ANQGSEA. The CDR3 DNA reads TGCAGCGTTGTGACTAGCGGGACCTACGAGCAGTACTTC. Amino acid sequence: CSVVTSGTYEQYF.